This section outlines one T cell receptor (beta chain) sequence together with its context. As yet, its antigen is unknown. Stated treatment: oral pan-JAK inhibitor, 5-10 mg twice daily. This entry is derived from a study of CD8+ T cells in alopecia areata. Findings of the study overall: Compared with normal scalp, lesional scalp had higher clonality and more expanded CD8+ clones.

The sequencing template was cDNA reverse transcribed from extracted RNA. Produced via immunoSEQ multiplex PCR; TCRdb's table is partial and in-frame only. There are 150,000 to 200,000 clones in the sample; approximately 52% occur only once, and roughly 17% lies in the top ten. This TCR was recovered from a human donor with alopecia areata. This sample comprised CD4+ T cells sorted from blood, obtained between weeks 55 and 65, from a patient treated with tofacitinib.

In nucleotides, the CDR3 is TGTGCCTGGAGTGGGTGGGGGACTGAAGCTTTCTTT. Protein sequence: CAWSGWGTEAFF. The chain has TRBV30 and TRBJ1-1, with TRBD1 as a possible D gene (5 bases). From germline, CDR1 is GTSNPN and CDR2 SVGIG (reference sequence). The CDR3 is 12 amino acids. Trimming removed 1 base at V and 5 bases at J, with 8 bases between.